This T cell receptor beta chain was captured by sequencing in a study of Ad26.COV2.S vaccination and SARS-CoV-2 variants. Study at large: Trial arm assignment for the donor was COV1001 Ad26.COV2.S. Study results and caveats: Placebo recipients and vaccine recipients were similar in non-spike TCR breadth. Among vaccine recipients, spike-specific TCR breadth exceeded that of placebo recipients.

Details on this clone: The antigen is undetermined.

Specified treatment: around 19 received Ad26.COV2.S at low or high dose, single or two shots; a few received placebo; per-sample allocation not given. After the first vaccine or placebo injection, samples were drawn on day 63. Ad26.COV2.S expressed prefusion-stabilized spike from the original Wuhan strain. Clones were sequenced by immunoSEQ multiplex PCR, and TCRdb holds only the in-frame ones, with some missing. The profile shows a few hundred thousand clones, roughly 85% of them singletons. The CDR3 length is 15 residues. V lost 5 bases, J lost 6 bases, and 7 bases stayed unmatched. Germline assignment: CDR1 SGHNT and CDR2 YENEEA.

Material: peripheral blood, obtained in a trial of Ad26.COV2.S vaccine versus placebo. The sequence was obtained from a person aged 18 to 59 who received the Ad26.COV2.S COVID-19 vaccine or a placebo. V usage is TRBV11-3 and J usage is TRBJ2-2; 9 bases line up with TRBD2. The CDR3 DNA is TGTGCCAGCAGCACCTTAGCGGGGGAGGCCGGGGAGCTGTTTTTT. Translating it yields CASSTLAGEAGELFF.